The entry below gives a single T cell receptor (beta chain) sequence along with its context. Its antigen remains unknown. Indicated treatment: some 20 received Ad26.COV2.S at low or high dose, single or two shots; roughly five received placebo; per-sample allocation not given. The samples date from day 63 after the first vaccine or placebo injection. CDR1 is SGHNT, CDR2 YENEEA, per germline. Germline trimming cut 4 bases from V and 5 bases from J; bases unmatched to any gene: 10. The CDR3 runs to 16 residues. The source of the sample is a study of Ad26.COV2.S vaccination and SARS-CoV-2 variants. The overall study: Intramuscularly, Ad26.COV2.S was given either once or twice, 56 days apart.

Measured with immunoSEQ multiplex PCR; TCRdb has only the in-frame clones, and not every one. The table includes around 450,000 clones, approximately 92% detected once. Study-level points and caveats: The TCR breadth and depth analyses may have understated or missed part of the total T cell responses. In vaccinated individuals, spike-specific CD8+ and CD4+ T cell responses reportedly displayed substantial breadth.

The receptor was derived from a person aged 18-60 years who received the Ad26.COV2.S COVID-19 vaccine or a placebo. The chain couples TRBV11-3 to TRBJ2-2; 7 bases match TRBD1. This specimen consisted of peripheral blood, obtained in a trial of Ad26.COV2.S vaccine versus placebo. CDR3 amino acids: CASSWRSGGNTGELFF. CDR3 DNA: TGTGCCAGCAGCTGGAGGTCAGGGGGAAATACCGGGGAGCTGTTTTTT.